The 22 T cell receptor beta chains presented below share a single source sample, sequenced in a study of T cell responses to AZD1222 COVID-19 vaccine. Data came from immunoSEQ multiplex PCR; TCRdb stores just in-frame clones and leaves some out. The sample records roughly 150,000 clones, about nine tenths being singletons. This sample comprised peripheral blood, obtained on day 0 of AZD1222 vaccination. The receptors shown here come from an adult in good health.

In DNA form, the CDR3 reads TGTGCCAGCAGCCGCTTGACAGGAGGGGCTTTCTTT. Its translation is CASSRLTGGAFF. The chain carries TRBV12-3 or TRBV12-4 and TRBJ1-1; a possible D gene is TRBD1 (6 bases). Trimming cost V 6 bases and J 11 bases, with 16 bases left between them. The CDR3 covers 12 residues.

The CDR3 loop is CASSQSLGYTF. The CDR3 nucleotides are TGCGCCAGCAGCCAATCTCTGGGCTACACCTTC. The V call is TRBV4-1, the J call TRBJ1-2; D uncertain. The V gene's germline CDR1 is MGHRA and CDR2 YSYEKL. The CDR3 is made up of 11 amino acids. V dropped 2 bases and J dropped 8 bases, with 6 bases sitting between them.

The chain recombines TRBV28 with TRBJ1-3; D might be TRBD1 (5 bases). The CDR3 is 13 amino acids. The V end lost 6 bases, the J end lost 3 bases, and 9 bases lay between the germline ends. The germline V gene has CDR1 MDHEN and CDR2 SYDVKM. The CDR3 loop is CASSAGIGNTIYF. In DNA, the CDR3 is TGTGCCAGCAGCGCAGGGATTGGAAACACCATATATTTT.

This clone was picked up one time. The chain uses TRBV2 and TRBJ1-4, with D maybe TRBD1 (5 bases). CDR1 is SNHLY, CDR2 FYNNEI, per germline. V was trimmed by 4 bases and J by 1 base, leaving 10 bases between them. This CDR3 has 15 amino acids. The CDR3 loop reads CASSVRGGTNEKLFF. The DNA of the CDR3 is TGTGCCAGCAGTGTACGTGGGGGAACTAATGAAAAACTGTTTTTT.

V usage is TRBV12-3 or TRBV12-4 and J usage is TRBJ2-7; TRBD1 aligns across 8 bases. J was trimmed by 4 bases and V by 10 bases; bases with no gene match: 6. The CDR3 covers 12 residues. The CDR3 sequence: CATGQGAYEQYF. In DNA, the CDR3 is TGTGCCACCGGGCAGGGGGCGTACGAGCAGTACTTC.

The rearrangement joins TRBV3-1 (or the pseudogene TRBV3-2) to TRBJ1-2, with D tentatively TRBD1 (5 bases). The CDR3 is 14 amino acids. Germline CDR1 and CDR2: LGHDT and YNNKEL (reference sequence). V lost 1 base, J lost 4 bases, and 10 bases lay in between. The CDR3 here is CASSQVGVVYGYTF. The CDR3 nucleotides are TGTGCCAGCAGCCAAGTAGGGGTCGTCTATGGCTACACCTTC.

In this sample, this clone turned up a few times. The V and J genes are TRBV6-1 and TRBJ1-2; TRBD1 matches 8 bases. The ends lost 2 bases at V and 4 bases at J; junction bases unmatched: 6. The CDR3 runs to 15 residues. The germline CDR1 and CDR2 sequences are MNHNS and SASEGT. CDR3 loop: CASSERMGTGYGYTF. CDR3 in DNA: TGTGCCAGCAGTGAAAGGATGGGGACAGGCTATGGCTACACCTTC.

The chain employs TRBV28 and TRBJ1-6; 10 bases are a match to TRBD1. CDR1 MDHEN and CDR2 SYDVKM come from the germline V gene. CDR3 length: 15 residues. The J segment lost 9 bases and the V segment lost 2 bases, leaving 4 bases of the junction unmatched. DNA of the CDR3: TGTGCCAGCAGTTTACCCGACAGGGGGCTTTCACCCCTCCACTTT. Amino acids: CASSLPDRGLSPLHF.

This chain joins TRBV29-1 and TRBJ2-5; D is unclear. V was pared by 6 bases and J by 0 bases, with 8 bases between. This CDR3 is built from 12 residues. The germline CDR1 and CDR2 sequences are SQVTM and ANQGSEA. The CDR3 region has the DNA TGCAGCGTCCTAGGTAACCAAGAGACCCAGTACTTC. Residues: CSVLGNQETQYF.

The chain couples TRBV6-2 or TRBV6-3 to TRBJ1-5; 9 nucleotides match TRBD1. Germline V gene lookup returns CDR1 MNHEY and CDR2 SVGEGT. The CDR3 is 15 residues long. Unmatched junction bases numbered 9, after V lost 6 bases and J lost 6 bases. The CDR3 region has the DNA TGTGCCAGCAGCCATATACAGGGGGCGATTCAGCCCCAGCATTTT. The encoded protein is CASSHIQGAIQPQHF.

The V and J genes are TRBV6-2 or TRBV6-3 and TRBJ2-5, with D perhaps matching TRBD1 (5 bases). This CDR3 is built from 14 residues. Germline V gene data show CDR1 as MNHEY and CDR2 as SVGEGT. V was cut by 5 bases and J by 4 bases, with 14 bases left in between. Written as DNA, the CDR3 is TGTGCCAGCAGTCTCATAGGGGTAGCAGAGACCCAGTACTTC. Protein product: CASSLIGVAETQYF.

This clone has just one count. The chain carries TRBV5-6 and TRBJ1-3; no clear D. The CDR3 has 14 amino acids. From germline, CDR1 is SGHDT and CDR2 YYEEEE. V gave up 4 bases and J gave up 9 bases, with 17 bases separating them. The CDR3: CASSLSLTGGTIYF. Written as DNA, the CDR3 is TGTGCCAGCAGCCTATCTCTTACCGGAGGCACCATATATTTT.

The CDR3 nucleotides are TGTGCCAGCAGCCAGGAGAGGGGCCCAGATACGCAGTATTTT. Translation gives CASSQERGPDTQYF. The chain couples TRBV3-1 (or the pseudogene TRBV3-2) to TRBJ2-3, with D possibly being TRBD1 or TRBD2 (5 bases each). The V gene lost 3 bases and the J gene lost 4 bases, with 11 bases spanning the gap. Per the germline V gene, CDR1 is LGHDT and CDR2 is YNNKEL (reference sequence). CDR3 size: 14 residues.

V usage is TRBV5-1 and J usage is TRBJ2-3, with TRBD2 as a possible D gene (5 bases). V was shortened by 5 bases and J by 5 bases, with 15 bases between the two germline ends. Germline V gives CDR1 SGHRS, CDR2 YFSETQ. The CDR3 spans 14 residues. This CDR3 reads CASRLGREQDTQYF. The CDR3 DNA is TGCGCCAGCAGACTCGGACGGGAACAAGATACGCAGTATTTT. The whole variable domain, filled in from reference TRBV5-1 and TRBJ2-3, reads KAGVTQTPRYLIKTRGQQVTLSCSPISGHRSVSWYQQTPGQGLQFLFEYFSETQRNKGNFPGRFSGRQFSNSRSEMNVSTLELGDSALYLCASRLGREQDTQYFGPGTRLTVL.

The chain has TRBV6-5 and TRBJ2-1; D not certain. There are 11 residues in the CDR3. V lost 0 bases to trimming and J lost 15 bases, with 9 bases between them. Per the germline V gene, CDR1 is MNHEY and CDR2 is SVGAGI. CDR3 protein: CASSYSGLLFF. The DNA for the CDR3 is TGTGCCAGCAGTTACTCAGGGCTACTGTTCTTC.

This clone has only one observation. The chain employs TRBV5-4 and TRBJ1-6; TRBD1 might be the D (6 bases). The CDR3 has 15 amino acids. The germline V gene has CDR1 SGHNT and CDR2 YYREEE (reference sequence). The V and J ends lost 4 bases and 7 bases respectively, with 15 bases between them. In DNA, the CDR3 is TGTGCCAGCAGCCAAATCGACAGGCAGAATTCACCCCTCCACTTT. Residues: CASSQIDRQNSPLHF. The whole variable domain, remainder taken from reference TRBV5-4 and TRBJ1-6, is ETGVTQSPTHLIKTRGQQVTLRCSSQSGHNTVSWYQQALGQGPQFIFQYYREEENGRGNFPPRFSGLQFPNYSSELNVNALELDDSALYLCASSQIDRQNSPLHFGNGTRLTVT.

V is TRBV28 and J is TRBJ1-2; TRBD1 matches at 8 bases. The CDR3 contains 11 residues. From germline, CDR1 is MDHEN and CDR2 SYDVKM. J lost 6 bases, V lost 9 bases, and 3 bases had no gene match. CDR3 residues: CASRQGNGYTF. DNA of the CDR3: TGTGCCAGTAGACAGGGGAATGGCTACACCTTC.

This chain links TRBV5-1 with TRBJ2-3; 7 positions agree with TRBD2. The CDR3 is 18 amino acids. Unmatched junction bases numbered 11, after V lost 0 bases and J lost 1 base. Germline V gives CDR1 SGHRS, CDR2 YFSETQ. CDR3 bases: TGCGCCAGCAGCTTGGTTCAAAGGGCTAGCGGAGGCACAGATACGCAGTATTTT. The encoded protein is CASSLVQRASGGTDTQYF. Filled out from reference TRBV5-1 and TRBJ2-3, the complete variable domain reads KAGVTQTPRYLIKTRGQQVTLSCSPISGHRSVSWYQQTPGQGLQFLFEYFSETQRNKGNFPGRFSGRQFSNSRSEMNVSTLELGDSALYLCASSLVQRASGGTDTQYFGPGTRLTVL.

The V call is TRBV6-6, the J call TRBJ1-1, with 8 bases lining up with TRBD1. J gave up 5 bases and V 7 bases, and 9 bases lay outside the gene matches. Looked up from germline, CDR1 is MNHNY and CDR2 is SVGAGI (reference sequence). The CDR3 extends over 14 amino acids. The CDR3 DNA reads as TGTGCCAGCACCCTGACAGGGGATAGGACTGAAGCTTTCTTT. Translating gives CASTLTGDRTEAFF.

The gene calls are TRBV29-1 and TRBJ2-7; 11 bases align to TRBD1. CDR1 and CDR2 (germline): SQVTM, ANQGSEA. This CDR3 has 14 amino acids. Unmatched junction bases numbered 7, after V lost 4 bases and J lost 5 bases. The CDR3 reads CSVGTGTGGNEQYF. CDR3 DNA: TGCAGCGTTGGAACCGGGACAGGGGGAAACGAGCAGTACTTC.

There are a few counts of this clone. The V gene is TRBV7-8, the J gene TRBJ2-5; D is undetermined. V lost 5 bases to trimming and J lost 5 bases, with 9 bases between them. The CDR3 length is 12 residues. The germline V gene encodes CDR1 SGHVS and CDR2 FQNEAQ. This chain's CDR3 is CASSRTEETQYF. In nucleotides, the CDR3 is TGTGCCAGCAGCCGGACGGAGGAGACCCAGTACTTC.

The genes are TRBV12-3 or TRBV12-4 and TRBJ1-2; D may be TRBD1 (6 bases). V was clipped by 3 bases and J by 8 bases, with 10 bases between them. The CDR3 length is 12 residues. The CDR3 protein is CASSFGQRGYTF. CDR3 bases: TGTGCCAGCAGTTTCGGACAGAGGGGCTACACCTTC.